The 26 T cell receptor beta chains below all came from one sample that was sequenced in a study of brain T cells in children with intractable seizures. Time point noted: blood from clinic visit 5 months post-surgery; TSC patient then seizure free. The method was immunoSEQ multiplex PCR; TCRdb's version includes in-frame clones alone and lacks a portion of them. This sample has hundreds of thousands of clones, with over 85% found just once. The input for sequencing was peripheral blood, taken 4 to 5 months after surgery. The receptors were gathered from a boy under two years old with tuberous sclerosis and intractable seizures.

This clone was found once. The chain links TRBV11-3 to TRBJ2-1; tentative D call: TRBD1 (6 bases). In germline, CDR1 is SGHNT, CDR2 YENEEA. V dropped 5 bases and J dropped 3 bases, with 20 bases sitting between them. This CDR3 spans 17 amino acids. CDR3 region: CASSPIRTEPNYNEQFF. The CDR3 DNA reads TGTGCCAGCAGCCCAATCCGGACAGAGCCAAACTACAATGAGCAGTTCTTC.

This clone showed up just once. The chain is built from TRBV15 and TRBJ1-4; D perhaps matches TRBD1 (6 bases). The V end lost 2 bases, the J end lost 7 bases, and 11 bases lay between the germline ends. The CDR3 contains 14 residues. Germline-derived CDR1 and CDR2 are LNHNV and YYDKDF (reference sequence). The CDR3: CATSRPPRGEKLFF. In DNA form, the CDR3 reads TGTGCCACCAGCAGACCCCCCAGGGGTGAAAAACTGTTTTTT. The full variable domain, its missing parts supplied by reference TRBV15 and TRBJ1-4, is DAMVIQNPRYQVTQFGKPVTLSCSQTLNHNVMYWYQQKSSQAPKLLFHYYDKDFNNEADTPDNFQSRRPNTSFCFLDIRSPGLGDTAMYLCATSRPPRGEKLFFGSGTQLSVL.

This chain joins TRBV7-3 and TRBJ2-3; D assignment may be TRBD1 or TRBD2 (5 bases each). The germline V gene encodes CDR1 SGHTA and CDR2 FQGTGA. There are 14 residues in the CDR3. Trimming removed 5 bases at V and 6 bases at J, with 15 bases between. This CDR3 is CASSIRGPRDTQYF. CDR3 DNA sequence: TGTGCCAGCAGCATAAGGGGACCCCGCGATACGCAGTATTTT.

The chain carries TRBV2 and TRBJ2-2; 7 bases are shared with TRBD2. Germline V gene sequence: CDR1 SNHLY, CDR2 FYNNEI. Trimming took 3 bases from V and 4 from J; bases not matched to a gene: 8. This CDR3 is 16 amino acids long. The CDR3 DNA follows: TGTGCCAGCAGTGAGGGGCGGACTAGGGGCACCGGGGAGCTGTTTTTT. Residues: CASSEGRTRGTGELFF.

The chain couples TRBV28 to TRBJ2-7; TRBD1 or TRBD2 may be the D gene (5 bases each). V was pared by 3 bases and J by 2 bases, with 11 bases between. The CDR3 contains 14 residues. From germline, CDR1 is MDHEN and CDR2 SYDVKM. CDR3 region: CASSLAGTTYEQYF. DNA for the CDR3: TGTGCCAGCAGTTTGGCCGGGACGACCTACGAGCAGTACTTC.

The count of this clone is one. The chain links TRBV5-6 to TRBJ1-2, with TRBD1 identical over 9 bases. Germline loops: CDR1 SGHDT, CDR2 YYEEEE. This CDR3 is built from 16 residues. V lost 4 bases and J lost 0; bases outside the gene matches: 7. CDR3 coding DNA: TGTGCCAGCAGCGGACCCGGGACAGGGCCTAACTATGGCTACACCTTC. Translation: CASSGPGTGPNYGYTF.

The chain links TRBV10-2 to TRBJ1-1, with D perhaps TRBD1 (6 bases). In germline, CDR1 is WSHSY, CDR2 SAAADI. Trimming removed 0 bases from V and 4 bases from J, with 9 bases in between. The CDR3 loop spans 14 amino acids. The CDR3 protein is CASSESRGSTEAFF. The DNA for the CDR3 is TGCGCCAGCAGTGAGTCGAGGGGGAGCACTGAAGCTTTCTTT.

The chain recombines TRBV2 with TRBJ2-3, with 9 nucleotides matching TRBD2. The V segment lost 7 bases and the J segment 3 bases; nucleotides outside the gene matches: 17. This CDR3 is 18 amino acids long. Germline assignment: CDR1 SNHLY and CDR2 FYNNEI. CDR3 nucleotide sequence: TGTGCCAGCACCCTGACATGGATTAGCGGGAGCTCAACAGATACGCAGTATTTT. Residues: CASTLTWISGSSTDTQYF.

This chain connects TRBV7-2 to TRBJ2-7; no firm D call. CDR1 and CDR2 (germline): SGHTA, FQGNSA. Trimming shortened V by 3 bases and J by 2 bases, and 8 bases separated the two germline ends. CDR3 length: 13 amino acids. The chain's CDR3 is CASSLLGTYEQYF. For the CDR3, the DNA is TGTGCCAGCAGCTTGTTGGGAACCTACGAGCAGTACTTC.

The V gene is TRBV30, the J gene TRBJ2-2, with 8 bases fitting TRBD1. Germline V gives CDR1 GTSNPN, CDR2 SVGIG (reference sequence). This CDR3 has 13 amino acids. V lost 4 bases to trimming and J lost 7 bases; unmatched junction nucleotides: 5. CDR3 region: CAWIDRGSGELFF. CDR3 bases: TGTGCCTGGATCGACAGGGGAAGCGGGGAGCTGTTTTTT.

This sequence joins TRBV29-1 and TRBJ1-1, with D hard to call. The CDR3 is made up of 12 amino acids. Trimming stripped 3 bases from V and 0 bases from J, with 5 bases between. CDR1 and CDR2 (germline): SQVTM, ANQGSEA. CDR3 loop: CSVDDMNTEAFF. CDR3 DNA: TGCAGCGTTGATGATATGAACACTGAAGCTTTCTTT.

The CDR3 here is CASSFETSGSAHEQYF. The CDR3 DNA reads TGTGCCAGCAGTTTTGAGACTAGCGGGAGCGCCCACGAGCAGTACTTC. This chain uses TRBV6-2 or TRBV6-3 with TRBJ2-7; 12 bases align to TRBD2. Trimming at V came to 4 bases and at J to 5 bases, leaving 9 bases not matched to a gene. The CDR3 extends over 16 amino acids. Germline values: CDR1 MNHEY, CDR2 SVGEGT.

V gene TRBV9 combines with J gene TRBJ2-7; D is possibly TRBD1 or TRBD2 (5 bases each). The germline CDR1 and CDR2 sequences are SGDLS and YYNGEE. There are 15 residues in the CDR3. V lost 1 base and J 5 bases, leaving 16 bases between the germline ends. The CDR3 DNA reads as TGTGCCAGCAGCGTAAGCGGTCGGGTGGGGGACGAGCAGTACTTC. It codes for CASSVSGRVGDEQYF.

This chain connects TRBV7-9 to TRBJ1-1, with D possibly TRBD1 on 6 matching bases. The CDR3 runs 15 residues. Germline V CDR1 and CDR2: SEHNR, FQNEAQ (reference sequence). V lost 5 bases, J lost 3 bases, and 16 bases lay in between. The CDR3 sequence: CASSPGQSLDTEAFF. The CDR3 DNA sequence: TGTGCCAGCAGCCCTGGACAGTCCCTAGACACTGAAGCTTTCTTT.

The chain employs TRBV19 and TRBJ1-1, with 10 nucleotides matching TRBD1. Germline CDR1 is LNHDA and CDR2 is SQIVND (reference sequence). After removal of 9 bases from V and 0 bases from J, the junction contained 7 bases not matched to a gene. The CDR3 loop spans 15 amino acids. Here the CDR3 reads CASGTGVSMNTEAFF. The CDR3 region has the DNA TGTGCCAGCGGGACAGGGGTTTCCATGAACACTGAAGCTTTCTTT.

The gene calls are TRBV10-1 and TRBJ2-3; 7 bases map to TRBD2. V was clipped by 3 bases and J by 1 base; unmatched bases: 1. CDR1 WNHNN and CDR2 SYGVQD come from the germline V gene (reference sequence). The CDR3 contains 14 residues. CDR3 DNA: TGCGCCAGCAGTGAAGGACTAGGCACAGATACGCAGTATTTT. It translates to CASSEGLGTDTQYF.

V usage is TRBV4-1 and J usage is TRBJ2-7, with D unresolved. Trimming stripped 0 bases from V and 0 bases from J, with 6 bases between. The germline V gene encodes CDR1 MGHRA and CDR2 YSYEKL. The CDR3 runs 14 residues. The CDR3 sequence is CASSQEPSSYEQYF. In DNA, the CDR3 is TGCGCCAGCAGCCAAGAGCCTTCCTCCTACGAGCAGTACTTC.

This clone has just one count. The rearrangement joins TRBV30 to TRBJ2-7; D unresolved. The germline V gene has CDR1 GTSNPN and CDR2 SVGIG (reference sequence). The CDR3 runs to 11 residues. V lost 4 bases and J lost 3, with 7 bases in between. DNA of the CDR3: TGTGCCTGGACCCTCTACTACGAGCAGTACTTC. This codes for CAWTLYYEQYF.

The V and J genes are TRBV13 and TRBJ1-1; D is unresolved. CDR1 is PRHDT, CDR2 FYEKMQ, per germline (reference sequence). Trimming removed 5 bases from V and 1 base from J, with 8 bases in between. The CDR3 totals 13 residues. Here the CDR3 DNA reads TGTGCCAGCAGCGTTGGGAGGAACACTGAAGCTTTCTTT. This gives the protein CASSVGRNTEAFF.

This clone was recorded a few times. The gene calls are TRBV7-9 and TRBJ1-5; D is ambiguous. The CDR3 runs 15 residues. The germline V gene encodes CDR1 SEHNR and CDR2 FQNEAQ (reference sequence). Trimming removed 1 base at V and 4 bases at J, with 11 bases between. The CDR3 reads CASSLDSLVNQPQHF. In DNA form, the CDR3 reads TGTGCCAGCAGCTTAGACAGTCTGGTGAATCAGCCCCAGCATTTT. Together with reference TRBV7-9 and TRBJ1-5, the CDR3 gives the full variable domain: DTGVSQNPRHKITKRGQNVTFRCDPISEHNRLYWYRQTLGQGPEFLTYFQNEAQLEKSRLLSDRFSAERPKGSFSTLEIQRTEQGDSAMYLCASSLDSLVNQPQHFGDGTRLSIL.

The rearrangement joins TRBV11-2 to TRBJ2-7, with D tentatively TRBD1 (5 bases). V was cut by 3 bases and J by 5 bases, with 17 bases left in between. CDR1 SGHAT and CDR2 FQNNGV come from the germline V gene. This CDR3 contains 15 residues. The CDR3: CASSFPDVGVDEQYF. For the CDR3, the DNA is TGTGCCAGCAGCTTCCCGGACGTAGGGGTAGACGAGCAGTACTTC.

On this clone itself: The junction shows a germline mismatch at one end, possibly a read error. The chain recombines TRBV15 with TRBJ2-1; 11 positions match TRBD2. CDR3 size: 15 residues. The V gene's germline CDR1 is LNHNV and CDR2 YYDKDF (reference sequence). Here the CDR3 DNA reads TGTGCCGCCAGCAGGGGACTAGCGGAGCTCAATGAGCAGTTCTTC. This codes for CAASRGLAELNEQFF.

The chain has TRBV11-3 and TRBJ2-1; TRBD2 might be the D (6 bases). CDR1 is SGHNT and CDR2 is YENEEA in the germline V gene. The CDR3 is 15 residues long. V lost 7 bases to trimming and J lost 2 bases, with 15 bases between them. The CDR3 DNA reads TGTGCCAGCACCCCCCTAGCGCCTGCCTACAATGAGCAGTTCTTC. Residues: CASTPLAPAYNEQFF. The full variable domain, with the rest looked up from reference TRBV11-3 and TRBJ2-1, is EAGVVQSPRYKIIEKKQPVAFWCNPISGHNTLYWYLQNLGQGPELLIRYENEEAVDDSQLPKDRFSAERLKGVDSTLKIQPAELGDSAVYLCASTPLAPAYNEQFFGPGTRLTVL.

The CDR3: CASSSTPSQPQHF. CDR3 coding DNA: TGTGCCAGCAGTTCCACTCCGAGTCAGCCCCAGCATTTT. The chain uses TRBV6-5 and TRBJ1-5; D gene uncertain. CDR1 and CDR2 from the germline V gene are MNHEY and SVGAGI. Trimming removed 4 bases from V and 6 bases from J, with 10 bases in between. There are 13 residues in the CDR3.

This rearrangement joins TRBV6-6 to TRBJ1-1; no clear D gene. Germline values: CDR1 MNHNY, CDR2 SVGAGI (reference sequence). The length of the CDR3 is 12 residues. V lost 2 bases to trimming and J lost 5 bases, with 6 bases between them. CDR3 coding DNA: TGTGCCAGCAGTTACCCAAGAACTGAAGCTTTCTTT. It encodes CASSYPRTEAFF.

This clone was detected only once. The chain employs TRBV2 and TRBJ1-5; D is undetermined. V shed 1 base and J shed 8 bases, with 15 bases lying between them. This CDR3 comprises 15 residues. CDR1 is SNHLY and CDR2 is FYNNEI in the germline V gene. CDR3 coding DNA: TGTGCCAGCAGTGAAGATAGTCGGTCCATCGAGCCCCAGCATTTT. Amino acids: CASSEDSRSIEPQHF.